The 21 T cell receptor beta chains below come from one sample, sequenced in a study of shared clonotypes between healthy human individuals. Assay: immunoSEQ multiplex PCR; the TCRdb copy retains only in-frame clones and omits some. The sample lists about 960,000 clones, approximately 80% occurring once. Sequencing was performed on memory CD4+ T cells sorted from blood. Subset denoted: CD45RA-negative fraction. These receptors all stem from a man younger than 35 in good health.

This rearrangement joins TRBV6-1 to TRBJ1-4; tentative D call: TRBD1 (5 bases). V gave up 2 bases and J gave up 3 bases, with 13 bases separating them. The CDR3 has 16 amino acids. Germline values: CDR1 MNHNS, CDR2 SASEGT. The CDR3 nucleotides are TGTGCCAGCAGTGAATTCGGGTGGGGGGCTAATGAAAAACTGTTTTTT. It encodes CASSEFGWGANEKLFF.

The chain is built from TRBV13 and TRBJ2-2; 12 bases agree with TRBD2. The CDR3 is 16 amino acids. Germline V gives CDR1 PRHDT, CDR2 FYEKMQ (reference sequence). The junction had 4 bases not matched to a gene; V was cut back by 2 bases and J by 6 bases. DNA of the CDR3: TGTGCCAGCAGCTTAAGACTAGCGGGGGAGTCCGGGGAGCTGTTTTTT. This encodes CASSLRLAGESGELFF.

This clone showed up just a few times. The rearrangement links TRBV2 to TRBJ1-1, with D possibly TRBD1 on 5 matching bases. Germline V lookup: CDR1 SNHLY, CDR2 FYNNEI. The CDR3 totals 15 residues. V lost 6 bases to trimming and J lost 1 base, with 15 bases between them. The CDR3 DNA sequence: TGTGCCAGCAGCCCGGGGGAGGGGCGGAACACTGAAGCTTTCTTT. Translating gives CASSPGEGRNTEAFF. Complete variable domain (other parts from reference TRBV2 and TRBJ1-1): EPEVTQTPSHQVTQMGQEVILRCVPISNHLYFYWYRQILGQKVEFLVSFYNNEISEKSEIFDDQFSVERPDGSNFTLKIRSTKLEDSAMYFCASSPGEGRNTEAFFGQGTRLTVV.

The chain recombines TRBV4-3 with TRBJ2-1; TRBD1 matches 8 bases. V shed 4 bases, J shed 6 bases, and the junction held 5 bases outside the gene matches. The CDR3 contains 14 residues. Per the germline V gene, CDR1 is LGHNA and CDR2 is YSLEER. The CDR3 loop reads CASSREDRANEQFF. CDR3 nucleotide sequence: TGCGCCAGCAGCCGAGAGGACAGGGCCAATGAGCAGTTCTTC.

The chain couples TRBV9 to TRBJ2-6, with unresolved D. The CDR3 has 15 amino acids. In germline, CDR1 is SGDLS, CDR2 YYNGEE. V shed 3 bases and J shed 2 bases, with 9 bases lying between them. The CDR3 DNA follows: TGTGCCAGCAGCGAGGCAGGTCCTGGGGCCAACGTCCTGACTTTC. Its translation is CASSEAGPGANVLTF.

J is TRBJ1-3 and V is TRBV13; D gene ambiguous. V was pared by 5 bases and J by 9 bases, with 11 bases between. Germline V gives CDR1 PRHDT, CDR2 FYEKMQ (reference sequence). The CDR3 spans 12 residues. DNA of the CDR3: TGTGCCAGCAGCCCCTCGGCGGGCACCATATATTTT. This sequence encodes CASSPSAGTIYF. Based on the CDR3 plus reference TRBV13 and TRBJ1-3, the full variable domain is AAGVIQSPRHLIKEKRETATLKCYPIPRHDTVYWYQQGPGQDPQFLISFYEKMQSDKGSIPDRFSAQQFSDYHSELNMSSLELGDSALYFCASSPSAGTIYFGEGSWLTVV.

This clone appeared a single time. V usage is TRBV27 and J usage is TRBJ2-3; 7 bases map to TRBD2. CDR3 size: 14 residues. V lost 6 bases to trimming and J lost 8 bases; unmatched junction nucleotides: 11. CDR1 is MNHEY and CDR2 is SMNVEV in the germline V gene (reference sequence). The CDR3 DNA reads TGTGCCAGCAGCAGCCTTGGACTAGACGGTACGCAGTATTTT. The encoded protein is CASSSLGLDGTQYF.

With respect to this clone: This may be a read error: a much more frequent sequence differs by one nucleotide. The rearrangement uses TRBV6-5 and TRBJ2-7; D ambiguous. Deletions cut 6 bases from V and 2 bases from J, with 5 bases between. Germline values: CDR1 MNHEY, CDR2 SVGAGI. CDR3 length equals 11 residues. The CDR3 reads CASSIAYEQYF. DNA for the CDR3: TGTGCCAGCAGCATAGCCTACGAGCAGTACTTC.

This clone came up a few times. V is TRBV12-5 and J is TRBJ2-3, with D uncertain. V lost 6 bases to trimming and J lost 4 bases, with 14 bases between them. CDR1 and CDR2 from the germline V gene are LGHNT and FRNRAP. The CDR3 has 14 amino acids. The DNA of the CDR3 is TGTGCTAGTGGCGGGTCCGAGTGGGCAGATACGCAGTATTTT. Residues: CASGGSEWADTQYF.

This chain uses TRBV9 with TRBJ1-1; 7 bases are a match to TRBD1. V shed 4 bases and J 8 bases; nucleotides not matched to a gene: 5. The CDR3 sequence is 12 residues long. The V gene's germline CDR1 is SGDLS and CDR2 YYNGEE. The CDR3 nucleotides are TGTGCCAGCAGCAAGGGGGCAGAAGAAGCTTTCTTT. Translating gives CASSKGAEEAFF.

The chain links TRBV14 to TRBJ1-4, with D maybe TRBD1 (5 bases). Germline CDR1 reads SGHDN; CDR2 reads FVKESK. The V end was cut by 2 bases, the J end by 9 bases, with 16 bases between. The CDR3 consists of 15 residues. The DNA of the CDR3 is TGTGCCAGCAGCCAACCTGGGACTGGGACGAAAAAACTGTTTTTT. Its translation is CASSQPGTGTKKLFF.

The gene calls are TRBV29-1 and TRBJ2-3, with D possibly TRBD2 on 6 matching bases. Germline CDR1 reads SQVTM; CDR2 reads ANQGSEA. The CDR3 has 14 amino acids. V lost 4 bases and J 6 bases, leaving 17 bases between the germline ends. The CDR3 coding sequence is TGCAGCGTTGCAAGGCCACCCGGAGGGGATACGCAGTATTTT. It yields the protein CSVARPPGGDTQYF.

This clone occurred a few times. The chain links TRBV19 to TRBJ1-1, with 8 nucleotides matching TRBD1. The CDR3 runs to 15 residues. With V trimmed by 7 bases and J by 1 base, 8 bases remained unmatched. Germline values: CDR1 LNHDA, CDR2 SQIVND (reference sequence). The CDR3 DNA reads TGTGCCAGTAACCCCTCGACAGGGGCGAACACTGAAGCTTTCTTT. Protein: CASNPSTGANTEAFF.

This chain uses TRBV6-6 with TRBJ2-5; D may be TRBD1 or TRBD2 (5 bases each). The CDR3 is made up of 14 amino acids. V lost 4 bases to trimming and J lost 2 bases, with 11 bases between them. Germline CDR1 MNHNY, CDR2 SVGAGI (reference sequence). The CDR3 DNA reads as TGTGCCAGCAGTTCCCAGGGACCACAAGAGACCCAGTACTTC. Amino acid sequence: CASSSQGPQETQYF.

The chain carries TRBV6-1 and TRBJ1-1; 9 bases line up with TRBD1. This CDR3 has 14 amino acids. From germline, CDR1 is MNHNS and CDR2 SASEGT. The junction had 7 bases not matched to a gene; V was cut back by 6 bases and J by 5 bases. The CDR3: CASSWDRVGTEAFF. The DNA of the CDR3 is TGTGCCAGCAGCTGGGACAGGGTGGGAACTGAAGCTTTCTTT.

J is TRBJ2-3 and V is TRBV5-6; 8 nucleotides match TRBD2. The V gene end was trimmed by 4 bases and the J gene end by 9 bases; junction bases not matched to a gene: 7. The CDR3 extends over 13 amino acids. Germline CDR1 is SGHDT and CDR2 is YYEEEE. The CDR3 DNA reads TGTGCCAGCAGCGGAGCGGGAGCTCAAACGCAGTATTTT. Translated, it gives CASSGAGAQTQYF.

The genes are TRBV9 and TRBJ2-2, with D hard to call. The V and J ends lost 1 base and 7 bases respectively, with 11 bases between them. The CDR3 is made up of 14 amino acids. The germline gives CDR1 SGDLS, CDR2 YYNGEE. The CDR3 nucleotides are TGTGCCAGCAGCGTATCGGCAACGGGCGGGGAGCTGTTTTTT. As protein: CASSVSATGGELFF.

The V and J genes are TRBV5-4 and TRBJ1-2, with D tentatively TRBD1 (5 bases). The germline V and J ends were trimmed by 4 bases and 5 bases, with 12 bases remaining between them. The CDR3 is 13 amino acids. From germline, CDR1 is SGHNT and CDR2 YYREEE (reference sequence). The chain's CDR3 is CASSPDRQYGYTF. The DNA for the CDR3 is TGTGCCAGCAGCCCCGACAGACAGTATGGCTACACCTTC.

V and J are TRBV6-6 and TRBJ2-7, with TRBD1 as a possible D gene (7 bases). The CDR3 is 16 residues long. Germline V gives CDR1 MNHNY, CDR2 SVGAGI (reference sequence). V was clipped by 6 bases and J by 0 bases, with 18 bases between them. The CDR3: CASSQEGARGSYEQYF. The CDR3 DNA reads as TGTGCCAGCAGCCAAGAGGGGGCGCGGGGCTCCTACGAGCAGTACTTC.

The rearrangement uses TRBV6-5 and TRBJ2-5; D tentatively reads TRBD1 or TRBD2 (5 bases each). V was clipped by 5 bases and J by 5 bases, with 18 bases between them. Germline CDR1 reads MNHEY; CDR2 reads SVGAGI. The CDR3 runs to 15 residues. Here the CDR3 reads CASSPSGTYVETQYF. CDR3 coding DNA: TGTGCCAGCAGTCCCTCGGGGACCTATGTGGAGACCCAGTACTTC.

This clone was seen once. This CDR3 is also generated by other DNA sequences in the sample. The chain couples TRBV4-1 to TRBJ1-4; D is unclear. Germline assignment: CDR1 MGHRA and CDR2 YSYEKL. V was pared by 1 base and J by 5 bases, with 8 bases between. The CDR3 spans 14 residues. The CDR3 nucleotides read TGCGCCAGCAGCCAAGTCGAAGGGAATGAAAAACTGTTTTTT. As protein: CASSQVEGNEKLFF.